The clone carrying this T cell receptor beta chain was detected ten times or more. The source of the sample is a study of Graves' ophthalmopathy and Graves' hyperthyroidism. Deletions cut 4 bases from V and 0 bases from J, with 8 bases between. The CDR3 sequence is 15 residues long. Per germline, CDR1 SGHRS and CDR2 YFSETQ. TCR beta CDR3 amplification used RNA transcripts. HTBI-primed RT-PCR formed the first round, and a multiplex PCR formed the second. TCRdb ran MiXCR on the multiplex PCR reads and lists one entry per CDR3 protein. Found here are around 670,000 distinct CDR3 sequences, 40% of them singletons; the top ten hold 40% to 45%. Disease in donors with ophthalmopathy had moderate-to-severe activity, CAS ≥3, NOSPECS ≥4 and under 3 months' duration.

Sequenced: peripheral blood. The receptor was derived from an adult man with Graves' ophthalmopathy. This chain connects TRBV5-1 to TRBJ2-6; D is possibly TRBD1 or TRBD2 (5 bases each). CDR3 in DNA: TGCGCCAGCAGCGCAGGGAGCTCTGGGGCCAACGTCCTGACTTTC. It yields the protein CASSAGSSGANVLTF.